The 10 T cell receptor beta chains in this list originate from one sample, sequenced in a study of blood T cell repertoires in COVID-19. The table came from immunoSEQ multiplex PCR; TCRdb's copy has only in-frame clones and leaves some out. The sample lists under 95,000 clones, around 86% occurring once. Material for sequencing was peripheral blood. The origin of the receptors is a woman aged 65 to 85 with acute or convalescent COVID-19.

There are a few counts of this clone. The CDR3 DNA sequence: TGTGCCAGCAGTCCTAGTGGCACAGATACGCAGTATTTT. It translates to CASSPSGTDTQYF. The rearrangement links TRBV9 to TRBJ2-3; D call uncertain. The V and J ends lost 5 bases and 1 base respectively, with 8 bases between them. The germline V gene encodes CDR1 SGDLS and CDR2 YYNGEE. The CDR3 sequence is 13 residues long.

This clone was observed a few times. The V and J genes are TRBV5-1 and TRBJ2-7; weak D call: TRBD1 (6 bases). There are 14 residues in the CDR3. Germline CDR1 SGHRS, CDR2 YFSETQ. The germline V and J ends were trimmed by 0 bases and 3 bases, with 10 bases remaining between them. As DNA, the CDR3 is TGCGCCAGCAGCTTGGTCCAGGGGATCTACGAGCAGTACTTC. Translating it yields CASSLVQGIYEQYF. Drawing the rest from reference TRBV5-1 and TRBJ2-7, the complete variable domain is KAGVTQTPRYLIKTRGQQVTLSCSPISGHRSVSWYQQTPGQGLQFLFEYFSETQRNKGNFPGRFSGRQFSNSRSEMNVSTLELGDSALYLCASSLVQGIYEQYFGPGTRLTVT.

CDR3 sequence (DNA): TGTGCCAGCAGTTTACTAATAAACTATGGCTACACCTTC. This sequence encodes CASSLLINYGYTF. The chain links TRBV28 to TRBJ1-2; D not certain. CDR1 and CDR2 from the germline V gene are MDHEN and SYDVKM. This CDR3 is 13 amino acids long. V lost 2 bases, J lost 2 bases, and 6 bases lay in between.

There are a few counts of this clone. This chain uses TRBV15 with TRBJ2-2; the D gene is possibly TRBD1 (6 bases). Germline V CDR1 and CDR2: LNHNV, YYDKDF (reference sequence). CDR3 length: 16 amino acids. Trimming shortened V by 0 bases and J by 1 base, and 9 bases separated the two germline ends. The CDR3 nucleotides read TGTGCCACCAGCAGAGAGTCAGGGGTGAACACCGGGGAGCTGTTTTTT. It is translated as CATSRESGVNTGELFF.

DNA for the CDR3: TGCGCCAGCAGCCAGGGAATGAACACTGAAGCTTTCTTT. Translating it yields CASSQGMNTEAFF. The rearrangement joins TRBV5-1 to TRBJ1-1; D may be TRBD1 (5 bases). The CDR3 spans 13 residues. Germline V gene lookup returns CDR1 SGHRS and CDR2 YFSETQ. Trimming removed 4 bases at V and 0 bases at J, with 7 bases between.

This chain connects TRBV18 to TRBJ1-2, with D uncertain. The CDR3 sequence is 15 residues long. Germline values: CDR1 KGHSH, CDR2 LQKENI. Trimming stripped 3 bases from V and 1 base from J, with 12 bases between. CDR3 loop: CASSPPQNFNYGYTF. The CDR3 DNA sequence: TGTGCCAGCTCACCCCCCCAGAATTTTAACTATGGCTACACCTTC.

This clone showed up just once. The chain has TRBV4-2 and TRBJ1-6; D is undetermined. The CDR3 is 16 residues long. Germline V gene data show CDR1 as LGHNA and CDR2 as YNFKEQ. V lost 5 bases and J lost 10, with 21 bases in between. This chain's CDR3 is CASSSQSDLPESPLHF. CDR3 nucleotides: TGTGCCAGCAGCTCCCAGTCTGACCTTCCGGAGTCACCCCTCCACTTT.

The rearrangement uses TRBV5-1 and TRBJ1-1; TRBD1 matches at 7 bases. There are 15 residues in the CDR3. V shed 1 base, J shed 0 bases, and the junction held 3 bases outside the gene matches. Germline assignment: CDR1 SGHRS and CDR2 YFSETQ. CDR3 sequence reads: CASSLTGAMNTEAFF. CDR3 nucleotide sequence: TGCGCCAGCAGCTTGACAGGGGCTATGAACACTGAAGCTTTCTTT.

This chain connects TRBV7-3 to TRBJ2-1; unclear D gene. The CDR3 contains 15 residues. Germline V gene lookup returns CDR1 SGHTA and CDR2 FQGTGA. V shed 5 bases and J shed 1 base, with 12 bases lying between them. The CDR3 here is CASSLGLSSYNEQFF. CDR3 nucleotide sequence: TGTGCCAGCAGCCTTGGGCTCTCGTCCTACAATGAGCAGTTCTTC.

The chain links TRBV6-5 to TRBJ2-7; D unresolved. Trimming shortened V by 6 bases and J by 4 bases, and 13 bases separated the two germline ends. This CDR3 comprises 13 residues. The germline gives CDR1 MNHEY, CDR2 SVGAGI. The DNA of the CDR3 is TGTGCCAGCAGGCGGAACCCCGAGTACGAGCAGTACTTC. Residues: CASRRNPEYEQYF.